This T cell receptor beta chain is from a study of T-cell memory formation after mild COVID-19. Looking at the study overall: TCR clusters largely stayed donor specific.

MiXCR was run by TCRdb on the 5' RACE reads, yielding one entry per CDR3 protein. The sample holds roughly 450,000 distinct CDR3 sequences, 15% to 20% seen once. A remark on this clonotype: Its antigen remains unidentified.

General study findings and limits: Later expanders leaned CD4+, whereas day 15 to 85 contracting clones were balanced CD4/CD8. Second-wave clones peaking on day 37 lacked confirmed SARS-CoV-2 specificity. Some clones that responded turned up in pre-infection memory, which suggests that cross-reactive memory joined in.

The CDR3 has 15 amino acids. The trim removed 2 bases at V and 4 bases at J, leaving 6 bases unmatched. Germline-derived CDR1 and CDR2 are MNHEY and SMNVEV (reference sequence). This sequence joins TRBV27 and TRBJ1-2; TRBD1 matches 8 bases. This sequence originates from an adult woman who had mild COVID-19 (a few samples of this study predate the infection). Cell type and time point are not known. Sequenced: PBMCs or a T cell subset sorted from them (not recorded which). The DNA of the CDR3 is TGTGCCAGCAGTTTAATATCAGGGGGCGGCTATGGCTACACCTTC. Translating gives CASSLISGGGYGYTF.